This T cell receptor (beta chain) was identified during a study of blood T cell repertoires in COVID-19. Recovered status applied to Cohort 3 donors who had two consecutive negative PCRs. It also applied to those with clearance or with symptom resolution. Data came from immunoSEQ multiplex PCR; TCRdb stores just in-frame clones and leaves some out. The profile shows approximately 490,000 clones, 87% of them singletons. The specimen was PBMCs or T cells enriched from blood (not recorded which). This TCR derives from a woman younger than 30 who had recovered from COVID-19.

The CDR3 spells CASSSGQFSGNTIYF. CDR3 nucleotides: TGCGCCAGCAGCTCGGGACAGTTCTCTGGAAACACCATATATTTT. The chain joins TRBV5-1 to TRBJ1-3; 7 bases fit TRBD1. Germline V CDR1 and CDR2: SGHRS, YFSETQ. This CDR3 spans 15 amino acids. V shed 3 bases, J shed 0 bases, and the junction held 3 bases outside the gene matches.